This T cell receptor (beta chain) was retrieved from a study of cytomegalovirus exposure and HLA in healthy donors. The method was immunoSEQ multiplex PCR; TCRdb's version includes in-frame clones alone and lacks a portion of them. The data hold 60,000 or so clones, with over 75% observed a single time. Deletions cut 7 bases from V and 6 bases from J, with 11 bases between. Germline lookup yields CDR1 SGDLS and CDR2 YYNGEE. The CDR3 contains 12 residues. Input material: PBMCs. The sequence came from a woman under 40 in good health and CMV-seronegative. J is TRBJ2-1 and V is TRBV9; D possibly corresponds to TRBD2 (5 bases). The CDR3 loop reads CASVGASNEQFF. The CDR3 nucleotides are TGTGCCAGCGTGGGAGCTTCCAATGAGCAGTTCTTC.